What follows is one T cell receptor (beta chain) and its context. The antigen remains undetermined. The sample is drawn from a study of lymphopenia after photon versus proton radiotherapy. Overall study findings and caveats: Proton therapy kept repertoires fairly stable, unlike photons, which gained effector/memory cells. After lymphocyte nadir, photon-treated repertoires showed oligoclonal expansion, especially CD8+ Temra. Larger post-nadir TCR diversity loss correlated inversely with survival in deceased patients.

Looked up from germline, CDR1 is LNHDA and CDR2 is SQIVND (reference sequence). V lost 8 bases, J lost 4 bases, and 8 bases lay in between. The CDR3 is 11 amino acids. Repertoires were generated with immunoSEQ multiplex PCR, while TCRdb's copy carries only in-frame clones and drops some. The sample shows around 30,000 clones, 85% to 90% of them seen only once. The specimen comprised peripheral blood, sampled from a patient treated with proton-based radiotherapy. The gene calls are TRBV19 and TRBJ1-2; D remains unclear. This clonotype originated in a woman aged 55-70 years with cholangiocarcinoma. Some clones in this sample may be carry-over from other donors' samples. The CDR3 region is CASFGFYGYTF. The CDR3 DNA follows: TGTGCCAGTTTCGGTTTCTATGGCTACACCTTC.